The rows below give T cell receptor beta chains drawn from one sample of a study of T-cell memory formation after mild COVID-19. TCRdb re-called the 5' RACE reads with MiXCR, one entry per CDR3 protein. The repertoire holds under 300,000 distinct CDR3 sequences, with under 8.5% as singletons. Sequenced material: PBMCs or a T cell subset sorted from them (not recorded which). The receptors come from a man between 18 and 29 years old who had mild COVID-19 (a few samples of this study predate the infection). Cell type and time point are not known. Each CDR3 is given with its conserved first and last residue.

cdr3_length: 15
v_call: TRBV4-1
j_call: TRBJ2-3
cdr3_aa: CASSPWRGREDTQYF

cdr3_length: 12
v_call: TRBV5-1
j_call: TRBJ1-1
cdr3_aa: CASRFEGVEAFF

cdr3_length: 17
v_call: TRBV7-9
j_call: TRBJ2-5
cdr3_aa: CASSFPGLAGVRETQYF

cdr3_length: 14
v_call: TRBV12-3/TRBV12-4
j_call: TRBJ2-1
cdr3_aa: CASSQGGALNEQFF

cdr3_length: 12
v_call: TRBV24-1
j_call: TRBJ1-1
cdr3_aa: CATSDQGSKAFF

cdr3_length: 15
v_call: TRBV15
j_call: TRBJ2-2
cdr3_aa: CATSREDSRTGELFF

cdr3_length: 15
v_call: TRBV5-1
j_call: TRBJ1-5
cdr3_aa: CASSLGGGPNQPQHF

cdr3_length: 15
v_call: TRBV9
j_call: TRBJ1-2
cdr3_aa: CASSPDTTSTYGYTF

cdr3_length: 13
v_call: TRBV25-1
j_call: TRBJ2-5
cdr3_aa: CASSEYTQETQYF

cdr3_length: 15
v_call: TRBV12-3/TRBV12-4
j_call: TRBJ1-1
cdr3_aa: CASSPSGSMNTEAFF

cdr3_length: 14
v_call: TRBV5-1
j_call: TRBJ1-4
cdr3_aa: CASSLGQPNEKLFF

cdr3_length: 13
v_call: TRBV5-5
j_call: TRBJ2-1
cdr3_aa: CASSLAPNNEQFF

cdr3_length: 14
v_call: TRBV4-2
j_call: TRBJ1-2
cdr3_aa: CASSQVAGFGGYTF

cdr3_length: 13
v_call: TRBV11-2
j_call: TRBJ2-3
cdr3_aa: CASSFFATDTQYF

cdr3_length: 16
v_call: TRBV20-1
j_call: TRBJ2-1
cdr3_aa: CSARGGEWTLVNEQFF

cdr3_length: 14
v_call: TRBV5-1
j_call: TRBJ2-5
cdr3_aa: CASSLGVRKETQYF

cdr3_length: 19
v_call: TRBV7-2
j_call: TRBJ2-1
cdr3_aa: CASSYFPPGTSGGYNEQFF

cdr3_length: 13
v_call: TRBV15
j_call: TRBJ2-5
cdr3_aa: CATTDGLGETQYF

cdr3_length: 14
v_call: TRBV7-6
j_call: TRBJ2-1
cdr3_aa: CASSLALGSGEQFF

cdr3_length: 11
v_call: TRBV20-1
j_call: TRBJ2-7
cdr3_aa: CSAGTTYEQYF

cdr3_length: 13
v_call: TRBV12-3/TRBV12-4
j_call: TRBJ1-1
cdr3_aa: CASSLGENTEAFF

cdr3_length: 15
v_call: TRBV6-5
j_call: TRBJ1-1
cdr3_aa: CASSRLPGQGTEAFF

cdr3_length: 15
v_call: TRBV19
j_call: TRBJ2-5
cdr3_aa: CASSSVKTGQETQYF